One TCR beta chain is described in this entry. Other nucleotide sequences in the sample specify the same CDR3. Trimming cost V 2 bases and J 5 bases, with 9 bases left between them. The CDR3 length is 13 residues. Germline loops: CDR1 MNHEY, CDR2 SMNVEV (reference sequence). The source of the sample is a study of control samples from healthy donors and cancer patients. Sequencing used immunoSEQ multiplex PCR; TCRdb keeps in-frame clones, though not all of them. Of approximately 140,000 clones detected, less than 95% appear once; the ten largest clones hold 5.5% to 7.5%. The chain couples TRBV27 to TRBJ1-1, with D unclear. The TCR originated in a man younger than 35 in good health. Sequenced material: blood. The CDR3 sequence: CASSLGGGTEAFF. In DNA, the CDR3 is TGTGCCAGCAGTTTAGGAGGCGGGACTGAAGCTTTCTTT.